The 10 T cell receptor beta chains given below trace back to one sample, sequenced in a study of blood T cell repertoires in COVID-19. Method: immunoSEQ multiplex PCR; TCRdb's copy keeps in-frame clones and lacks some. The table lists under 200,000 clones, around 83% of them singletons. The specimen was peripheral blood. All receptors come from a woman of 80 years or more in a cohort sampled during active or convalescent COVID-19.

V is TRBV10-2 and J is TRBJ1-2; 11 positions match TRBD1. The germline gives CDR1 WSHSY, CDR2 SAAADI. J was trimmed by 6 bases and V by 3 bases; bases with no gene match: 9. The CDR3 loop spans 16 amino acids. The CDR3 DNA sequence: TGCGCCAGCAGTGACCGCCGGGACAGGGGGAGTAATGGCTACACCTTC. The encoded protein is CASSDRRDRGSNGYTF.

The CDR3 sequence is CASSDFLPGQGAPNYGYTF. As DNA, the CDR3 is TGTGCCAGCAGTGACTTCCTACCGGGACAGGGGGCTCCCAACTATGGCTACACCTTC. The gene calls are TRBV6-1 and TRBJ1-2, with TRBD1 matching over 12 bases. Trimming cost V 3 bases and J 2 bases; bases outside gene matches: 13. CDR1 and CDR2 (germline): MNHNS, SASEGT. The CDR3 is 19 residues long.

This clone appeared a single time. This sequence joins TRBV7-2 and TRBJ1-2; D is perhaps TRBD1 (5 bases). The CDR3 runs to 15 residues. The V gene lost 5 bases and the J gene lost 4 bases, with 17 bases spanning the gap. Per the germline V gene, CDR1 is SGHTA and CDR2 is FQGNSA. CDR3 sequence: CASSRSHTGFYGYTF. The DNA for the CDR3 is TGTGCCAGCAGCCGGTCCCACACAGGCTTCTATGGCTACACCTTC.

The rearrangement joins TRBV20-1 to TRBJ2-3; 12 positions match TRBD2. The CDR3 extends over 16 amino acids. V was clipped by 3 bases and J by 1 base; unmatched bases: 5. Germline CDR1 DFQATT, CDR2 SNEGSKA (reference sequence). The chain's CDR3 is CSASVPSGGGTDTQYF. CDR3 in DNA: TGCAGTGCTAGTGTCCCTAGCGGGGGGGGCACAGATACGCAGTATTTT.

The rearrangement links TRBV24-1 to TRBJ2-1; the match to TRBD1 covers 8 bases. Trimming took 3 bases from V and 2 from J; bases not matched to a gene: 5. The germline gives CDR1 KGHDR, CDR2 SFDVKD. The CDR3 extends over 16 amino acids. Here the CDR3 DNA reads TGTGCCACCAGTGATACGACAGGGGAAACCTACAATGAGCAGTTCTTC. It translates to CATSDTTGETYNEQFF.

This sequence joins TRBV3-1 (or the pseudogene TRBV3-2) and TRBJ2-1; a possible D gene is TRBD2 (6 bases). The length of the CDR3 is 16 residues. Trimming shortened V by 1 base and J by 0 bases, and 10 bases separated the two germline ends. Germline V CDR1 and CDR2: LGHDT, YNNKEL (reference sequence). CDR3 residues: CASSQGGVLSYNEQFF. Here the CDR3 DNA reads TGTGCCAGCAGCCAAGGGGGGGTTCTCTCCTACAATGAGCAGTTCTTC.

This sequence joins TRBV30 and TRBJ1-3, with D possibly matching TRBD1 (6 bases). Germline CDR1 GTSNPN, CDR2 SVGIG (reference sequence). The ends were cut back, 4 bases at V and 0 bases at J, with 13 bases in the middle. The CDR3 runs 15 residues. CDR3 bases: TGTGCCTGGACCGACAGGACGACCTCTGGAAACACCATATATTTT. It translates to CAWTDRTTSGNTIYF.

This chain joins TRBV11-2 and TRBJ2-3; 8 nucleotides match TRBD2. V lost 3 bases and J lost 5; bases outside the gene matches: 7. CDR1 is SGHAT, CDR2 FQNNGV, per germline. The length of the CDR3 is 15 residues. CDR3 DNA: TGTGCCAGCAGCTTCCGGGGGGGCAGAGGAGATACGCAGTATTTT. Translating gives CASSFRGGRGDTQYF.

This clone turned up a few times. This chain links TRBV7-9 with TRBJ1-2; maybe TRBD1 (5 bases). The CDR3 runs 14 residues. The V end was cut by 3 bases, the J end by 3 bases, with 11 bases between. Per the germline V gene, CDR1 is SEHNR and CDR2 is FQNEAQ (reference sequence). DNA of the CDR3: TGTGCCAGCAGCTTGACGGGGGGAGACTATGGCTACACCTTC. This sequence encodes CASSLTGGDYGYTF. The whole variable domain, filled in from reference TRBV7-9 and TRBJ1-2, reads DTGVSQNPRHKITKRGQNVTFRCDPISEHNRLYWYRQTLGQGPEFLTYFQNEAQLEKSRLLSDRFSAERPKGSFSTLEIQRTEQGDSAMYLCASSLTGGDYGYTFGSGTRLTVV.

V gene TRBV5-1 combines with J gene TRBJ1-1; D is undetermined. The CDR3 has 11 amino acids. Trimming stripped 5 bases from V and 5 bases from J, with 7 bases between. Germline V lookup: CDR1 SGHRS, CDR2 YFSETQ. CDR3 loop: CASRRDTEAFF. CDR3 sequence (DNA): TGCGCCAGCAGGCGGGATACTGAAGCTTTCTTT. Drawing the rest from reference TRBV5-1 and TRBJ1-1, the complete variable domain is KAGVTQTPRYLIKTRGQQVTLSCSPISGHRSVSWYQQTPGQGLQFLFEYFSETQRNKGNFPGRFSGRQFSNSRSEMNVSTLELGDSALYLCASRRDTEAFFGQGTRLTVV.